These 28 T cell receptor beta chains were sequenced from one sample in a study of glioma-infiltrating T cells (TCRdb year 2016). The sequencing machine was an Illumina MiSeq. TCR alpha and beta CDR3 regions were amplified with the iRepertoire nested amplicon-rescue multiplex PCR (arm-PCR) platform from RNA. Using fastp at Q25 and MiXCR, TCRdb reprocessed the public reads and kept productive beta chains. Under each unique CDR3 protein, matching rows form one entry showing the most common genes and DNA. The sample table shows under 150,000 distinct CDR3 sequences, and about 25% are seen once. The ten biggest clones cover about a quarter of the sample. Sequencing input: glioma tissue, nonneoplastic brain tissue, or PBMCs (not recorded which). The receptors were gathered from a human donor with low-grade glioma or glioblastoma, undergoing nonglioma brain surgery, or in good health (not recorded which).

This clonotype was recorded once. CDR3 in amino acids: CASSLGPLPQETQYF. Here the CDR3 DNA reads TGTGCCAGCAGCTTAGGCCCCCTACCCCAAGAGACCCAGTACTTC. The V gene is TRBV7-2, the J gene TRBJ2-5; D is undetermined. Trimming left V 1 base short and J 1 base short, with 10 bases between. The CDR3 extends over 15 amino acids. Germline V gene lookup returns CDR1 SGHTA and CDR2 FQGNSA.

This sequence joins TRBV14 and TRBJ1-3; no clear D gene. The length of the CDR3 is 11 residues. CDR1 SGHDN and CDR2 FVKESK come from the germline V gene. V was clipped by 3 bases and J by 4 bases, with 1 base between them. CDR3 protein: CASSHGNTIYF. The CDR3 region has the DNA TGTGCCAGCAGCCACGGAAACACCATATATTTT.

The chain combines TRBV4-1 with TRBJ2-5; the D gene is possibly TRBD2 (5 bases). CDR1 and CDR2 (germline): MGHRA, YSYEKL. V lost 2 bases to trimming and J lost 5 bases, with 15 bases between them. This CDR3 is built from 15 residues. CDR3 amino acids: CASSQLGGPSETQYF. In nucleotides, the CDR3 is TGCGCCAGCAGCCAACTCGGAGGCCCCTCGGAGACCCAGTACTTC.

The chain is built from TRBV11-3 and TRBJ2-3; 12 bases are a match to TRBD1. The CDR3 sequence is 16 residues long. The V segment lost 4 bases and the J segment 5 bases; nucleotides outside the gene matches: 7. CDR1 SGHNT and CDR2 YENEEA come from the germline V gene. The DNA of the CDR3 is TGTGCCAGCAGCTCCTCCGGGACAGGGGGCAGAGATACGCAGTATTTT. It translates to CASSSSGTGGRDTQYF.

This clonotype has just a few counts. The genes are TRBV12-3 or TRBV12-4 and TRBJ2-5; a possible D gene is TRBD1 (5 bases). The CDR3 runs 14 residues. Trimming took 6 bases from V and 4 from J, leaving 15 bases between them. The chain's CDR3 is CASSRPQGIETQYF. CDR3 bases: TGTGCCAGCAGCCGCCCGCAGGGCATAGAGACCCAGTACTTC.

V and J are TRBV7-9 and TRBJ1-4; D remains ambiguous. CDR1 is SEHNR and CDR2 is FQNEAQ in the germline V gene (reference sequence). The CDR3 sequence is 11 residues long. Trimming took 7 bases from V and 14 from J, leaving 14 bases between them. The CDR3 sequence: CASTSVGNLFF. The CDR3 region has the DNA TGTGCCAGCACCAGCGTTGGAAATCTGTTTTTT.

This clonotype was counted at least ten times. The J gene is TRBJ2-7, the V gene TRBV20-1; D might be TRBD1 (6 bases). Per the germline V gene, CDR1 is DFQATT and CDR2 is SNEGSKA (reference sequence). The CDR3 is made up of 12 amino acids. V shed 3 bases and J shed 5 bases, with 11 bases lying between them. This chain's CDR3 is CSASGGLDEQYV. In nucleotides, the CDR3 is TGCAGTGCTAGTGGGGGCTTAGACGAGCAGTACGTC.

This clonotype was counted between two and nine times. This chain connects TRBV7-9 to TRBJ1-6; D remains unclear. The CDR3 is 14 amino acids. Looked up from germline, CDR1 is SEHNR and CDR2 is FQNEAQ (reference sequence). Trimming removed 0 bases at V and 8 bases at J, with 8 bases between. The chain's CDR3 is CASSLATGYSPLHF. The CDR3 DNA reads as TGTGCCAGCAGCTTAGCGACGGGATATTCACCCCTCCACTTT.

The chain has TRBV3-1 and TRBJ2-5, with D hard to call. The CDR3 is 12 residues long. CDR1 is LGHDT and CDR2 is YNNKEL in the germline V gene (reference sequence). Trimming pared 5 bases from V and 5 bases from J, leaving 9 bases between. For the CDR3, the DNA is TGTGCCAGCAGCGCTCAGGAGGAGACCCAGTACTTC. This gives the protein CASSAQEETQYF.

This clonotype was seen only a few times. The chain's CDR3 is CASSELAMEIDTQYF. CDR3 nucleotide sequence: TGTGCCAGCAGCGAACTAGCTATGGAGATAGATACGCAGTATTTT. This sequence joins TRBV2 and TRBJ2-3; a weak D match, TRBD2 (6 bases). The CDR3 is 15 residues long. The V gene lost 6 bases and the J gene lost 5 bases, with 18 bases spanning the gap. The germline V gene encodes CDR1 SNHLY and CDR2 FYNNEI.

This clonotype turned up a few times. V is TRBV4-2 and J is TRBJ1-5, with 7 bases matching TRBD1. The J segment lost 7 bases and the V segment lost 3 bases, leaving 9 bases of the junction unmatched. The germline V gene has CDR1 LGHNA and CDR2 YNFKEQ. CDR3 size: 15 residues. CDR3 protein: CASSQPGTDVQPQHF. The DNA of the CDR3 is TGTGCCAGCAGCCAGCCCGGGACAGACGTGCAGCCCCAGCATTTT.

The rearrangement links TRBV14 to TRBJ2-5; 13 nucleotides align to TRBD2. The V gene end was trimmed by 0 bases and the J gene end by 2 bases; junction bases not matched to a gene: 6. The germline gives CDR1 SGHDN, CDR2 FVKESK. CDR3 length: 18 residues. The DNA of the CDR3 is TGTGCCAGCAGCCAAGACGGAGTGGGACTAGCGGGGCAAGAGACCCAGTACTTC. It is translated as CASSQDGVGLAGQETQYF.

This chain links TRBV4-1 with TRBJ1-1; TRBD1 might be the D (5 bases). Germline V lookup: CDR1 MGHRA, CDR2 YSYEKL. The CDR3 has 16 amino acids. V was clipped by 0 bases and J by 2 bases, with 13 bases between them. CDR3 sequence: CASSQDQGALNTEAFF. The CDR3 region has the DNA TGCGCCAGCAGCCAAGATCAGGGAGCCCTAAACACTGAAGCTTTCTTT.

The chain links TRBV6-6 to TRBJ1-5; D is ambiguous. The CDR3 spans 13 residues. V was trimmed by 0 bases and J by 4 bases, leaving 4 bases between them. Germline assignment: CDR1 MNHNY and CDR2 SVGAGI (reference sequence). CDR3 residues: CASSYSYNQPQHF. CDR3 in DNA: TGTGCCAGCAGTTACTCATATAATCAGCCCCAGCATTTT.

Here the CDR3 DNA reads TGTGCCAGCAGCCCCGGGACTCCCACAGATACGCAGTATTTT. Protein: CASSPGTPTDTQYF. This chain uses TRBV7-9 with TRBJ2-3, with a tentative D call TRBD2 (6 bases). In germline, CDR1 is SEHNR, CDR2 FQNEAQ (reference sequence). This CDR3 region has 14 residues. V was clipped by 5 bases and J by 2 bases, with 11 bases between them.

Notes on this clonotype: A much larger clonotype is one base distant, so this may be a read error. The V and J genes are TRBV7-2 and TRBJ2-5, with 7 nucleotides matching TRBD2. The DNA end is more similar to TRBJ2-1, so the J call may be wrong. The germline CDR1 and CDR2 sequences are SGHTA and FQGNSA. The CDR3 runs to 14 residues. Here the CDR3 DNA reads TGTGCCAGCAGCCCCACCGGGAGGAGCAATGAGCAGTTCTTC. Translation: CASSPTGRSNEQFF.

The table lists this clonotype with many counts. J is TRBJ2-3 and V is TRBV27; 12 bases are shared with TRBD2. Germline trimming cut 5 bases from V and 5 bases from J; bases unmatched to any gene: 8. CDR1 is MNHEY, CDR2 SMNVEV, per germline (reference sequence). This CDR3 region has 16 residues. The CDR3 sequence is CASSPRTSGARDTQYF. CDR3 DNA: TGTGCCAGCAGTCCCCGGACTAGCGGGGCCAGAGATACGCAGTATTTT.

This clonotype has only a few counts. The junction shows a germline mismatch at one end, possibly a read error. The chain has TRBV2 and TRBJ1-2; 10 nucleotides match TRBD1. Germline V gene data show CDR1 as SNHLY and CDR2 as FYNNEI. The CDR3 runs to 12 residues. The CDR3 sequence: CASFPDRGLPHF. The CDR3 coding sequence is TGTGCCAGCTTCCCAGACAGGGGGCTCCCCCACTTC.

For the CDR3, the DNA is TGCAGTGCTCGGACTAGCGGGGTCAATGAGCAGTTCTTC. This sequence encodes CSARTSGVNEQFF. J is TRBJ2-1 and V is TRBV20-1; TRBD2 matches 12 bases. The CDR3 contains 13 residues. V trimming: 5 bases; J trimming: 6 bases; junction bases outside the gene matches: 2. Germline V gene data show CDR1 as DFQATT and CDR2 as SNEGSKA (reference sequence).

Details on this clonotype: This may stem from a read error, because a much larger clone lies one nucleotide away. The genes are TRBV10-3 and TRBJ1-3; D is ambiguous. CDR3 length: 14 residues. The germline V gene has CDR1 ENHRY and CDR2 SYGVKD. For the CDR3, the DNA is TGTGTCATCAGTGAGTCGGGCGGAGGAAACACCATATATTTT. Encoded protein: CVISESGGGNTIYF.

This clonotype was counted ten times or more. The CDR3 loop is CSARVPGLTDTQYF. CDR3 bases: TGCAGTGCTAGAGTACCGGGCCTAACAGATACGCAGTATTTT. The V and J genes are TRBV20-1 and TRBJ2-3; D not resolved. CDR1 and CDR2 (germline): DFQATT, SNEGSKA (reference sequence). The CDR3 has 14 residues. V was cut by 1 base and J by 3 bases, with 11 bases left in between.

V gene TRBV6-2 or TRBV6-3 combines with J gene TRBJ2-1; 8 bases agree with TRBD2. V trimming: 6 bases; J trimming: 7 bases; junction bases outside the gene matches: 11. This CDR3 contains 15 residues. From germline, CDR1 is MNHEY and CDR2 SVGEGT. CDR3 in DNA: TGTGCCAGCAGCTTGTTTCCGGGGGGGCAGAATGAGCAGTTCTTC. Translated, it gives CASSLFPGGQNEQFF.

This clonotype occurred a few times. CDR3 region: CASSVQGHHADQPQHF. As DNA, the CDR3 is TGTGCCAGCAGTGTACAGGGGCACCACGCGGATCAGCCCCAGCATTTT. The rearrangement links TRBV6-1 to TRBJ1-5; the match to TRBD1 covers 7 bases. Germline loops: CDR1 MNHNS, CDR2 SASEGT. The CDR3 is 16 amino acids. The J segment lost 5 bases and the V segment lost 4 bases, leaving 11 bases of the junction unmatched.

The rearrangement joins TRBV7-6 to TRBJ2-5; 10 nucleotides match TRBD1. The CDR3 runs to 16 residues. The germline V gene encodes CDR1 SGHVS and CDR2 FNYEAQ. The junction had 11 bases not matched to a gene; V was cut back by 7 bases and J by 3 bases. In DNA form, the CDR3 reads TGTGCCAGCAATACCTTCCCGGGACAGGGGAAAGAGACCCAGTACTTC. Protein sequence: CASNTFPGQGKETQYF.

In this sample, this clonotype turned up many times. V usage is TRBV27 and J usage is TRBJ2-3; TRBD2 might be the D (6 bases). V was pared by 7 bases and J by 5 bases, with 7 bases between. The germline V gene encodes CDR1 MNHEY and CDR2 SMNVEV (reference sequence). This CDR3 has 11 amino acids. CDR3 DNA sequence: TGTGCCAGCAACGGGGGAGATACGCAGTATTTT. Translation: CASNGGDTQYF.

In its sample, this clonotype was seen a few times. The chain couples TRBV7-8 to TRBJ2-3; D uncertain. Trimming shortened V by 5 bases and J by 3 bases, and 15 bases separated the two germline ends. This CDR3 has 15 amino acids. Germline V gene lookup returns CDR1 SGHVS and CDR2 FQNEAQ. The CDR3 protein is CASSRLTLTTDTQYF. The CDR3 DNA is TGTGCCAGCAGCCGTCTAACGCTTACGACAGATACGCAGTATTTT.

The V and J genes are TRBV6-1 and TRBJ2-7; 10 positions agree with TRBD1. This CDR3 is built from 16 residues. Germline V CDR1 and CDR2: MNHNS, SASEGT. The CDR3 DNA reads as TGCGCCAGCAGTGACTTGGGACAGGGGCTCGGCTACGAGCAGTACGTC. This gives the protein CASSDLGQGLGYEQYV.

This clonotype was picked up a small number of times. For the CDR3, the DNA is TGTGCCAGCAGCTTAGTGGGCGGGACCTATGGCTACACCTTC. It codes for CASSLVGGTYGYTF. The rearrangement joins TRBV7-2 to TRBJ1-2; TRBD1 might be the D (5 bases). Germline V gives CDR1 SGHTA, CDR2 FQGNSA. The CDR3 has 14 amino acids. V gave up 1 base and J gave up 4 bases, with 10 bases separating them.